Listed here are 14 T cell receptor beta chains from one sample, sequenced in a study of blood T cell repertoires in COVID-19. Profiled with immunoSEQ multiplex PCR; TCRdb holds only in-frame clones, not every one. The repertoire consists of 150,000 to 200,000 clones, with 65% to 85% occurring once and the leading ten covering under 3%. The specimen sequenced was peripheral blood. These receptors all stem from a human donor with acute or convalescent COVID-19. The donor label of this sample is uncertain.

V gene TRBV7-8 combines with J gene TRBJ1-2; maybe TRBD1 (5 bases). Germline V lookup: CDR1 SGHVS, CDR2 FQNEAQ. There are 13 residues in the CDR3. V lost 5 bases to trimming and J lost 7 bases, with 14 bases between them. In nucleotides, the CDR3 is TGTGCCAGCAGCGGAAATAGCAGGGCTGGCTACACCTTC. This codes for CASSGNSRAGYTF.

The chain employs TRBV7-3 and TRBJ2-3, with 7 bases aligning to TRBD2. With 5 bases clipped from V and 6 bases from J, the junction kept 8 bases outside the gene matches. Germline values: CDR1 SGHTA, CDR2 FQGTGA. This CDR3 spans 14 amino acids. CDR3 sequence reads: CASSPGGGPDTQYF. The DNA for the CDR3 is TGTGCCAGCAGCCCGGGGGGAGGACCGGATACGCAGTATTTT.

This clone was found a few times. The chain has TRBV2 and TRBJ2-3; D remains ambiguous. Germline CDR1 is SNHLY and CDR2 is FYNNEI. V shed 6 bases and J shed 4 bases, with 8 bases lying between them. The CDR3 runs 12 residues. CDR3 sequence: CASSAPADTQYF. The CDR3 region has the DNA TGTGCCAGCAGCGCCCCGGCAGATACGCAGTATTTT. The full variable domain, rest sourced from reference TRBV2 and TRBJ2-3, is EPEVTQTPSHQVTQMGQEVILRCVPISNHLYFYWYRQILGQKVEFLVSFYNNEISEKSEIFDDQFSVERPDGSNFTLKIRSTKLEDSAMYFCASSAPADTQYFGPGTRLTVL.

The gene calls are TRBV27 and TRBJ2-6, with D hard to call. Germline V gene lookup returns CDR1 MNHEY and CDR2 SMNVEV (reference sequence). V lost 8 bases and J lost 3, with 14 bases in between. The CDR3 has 15 amino acids. Here the CDR3 reads CASSPRGLGANVLTF. The DNA for the CDR3 is TGTGCCAGCTCCCCCCGTGGGCTTGGGGCCAACGTCCTGACTTTC.

This chain links TRBV5-1 with TRBJ2-7, with D tentatively TRBD1 (6 bases). Germline CDR1 is SGHRS and CDR2 is YFSETQ. Between the trimmed V and J ends, which lost 1 base and 6 bases, there was a span of 11 bases. The CDR3 totals 13 residues. CDR3 sequence reads: CASSLSMGAEQYF. For the CDR3, the DNA is TGCGCCAGCAGCTTGTCGATGGGGGCCGAGCAGTACTTC. The full variable domain, completed using reference TRBV5-1 and TRBJ2-7, is KAGVTQTPRYLIKTRGQQVTLSCSPISGHRSVSWYQQTPGQGLQFLFEYFSETQRNKGNFPGRFSGRQFSNSRSEMNVSTLELGDSALYLCASSLSMGAEQYFGPGTRLTVT.

V usage is TRBV6-5 and J usage is TRBJ1-3, with 9 bases aligning to TRBD1. The trim removed 4 bases at V and 4 bases at J, leaving 5 bases unmatched. CDR3 length: 15 residues. In germline, CDR1 is MNHEY, CDR2 SVGAGI. The DNA for the CDR3 is TGTGCCAGCAGTTGGGGACAGGGAACCGGAAACACCATATATTTT. Encoded protein: CASSWGQGTGNTIYF.

The rearrangement uses TRBV2 and TRBJ1-4; D gene uncertain. CDR3 length equals 13 residues. Germline V gene data show CDR1 as SNHLY and CDR2 as FYNNEI. Trimming removed 6 bases at V and 3 bases at J, with 8 bases between. CDR3 nucleotides: TGTGCCAGCAGGGCCCTCCCTAATGAAAAACTGTTTTTT. Residues: CASRALPNEKLFF.

This clone was seen once. The J gene is TRBJ1-6, the V gene TRBV4-1; 7 bases line up with TRBD1. The CDR3 is made up of 15 amino acids. V shed 1 base, J shed 8 bases, and the junction held 5 bases outside the gene matches. Germline-derived CDR1 and CDR2 are MGHRA and YSYEKL. CDR3: CASSQVETGDSPLHF. CDR3 nucleotides: TGCGCCAGCAGCCAAGTGGAAACAGGGGATTCACCCCTCCACTTT.

This chain links TRBV2 with TRBJ1-2, with D uncertain. With 0 bases removed from V and 4 bases from J, the gap between germline ends came to 12 bases. CDR1 is SNHLY, CDR2 FYNNEI, per germline. The CDR3 length is 15 residues. The CDR3 region is CASSEATGSFYGYTF. The CDR3 bases are TGTGCCAGCAGTGAAGCGACCGGGTCCTTCTATGGCTACACCTTC. The complete variable domain, with remaining parts taken from reference TRBV2 and TRBJ1-2, reads EPEVTQTPSHQVTQMGQEVILRCVPISNHLYFYWYRQILGQKVEFLVSFYNNEISEKSEIFDDQFSVERPDGSNFTLKIRSTKLEDSAMYFCASSEATGSFYGYTFGSGTRLTVV.

The rearrangement uses TRBV9 and TRBJ2-5; 7 bases map to TRBD2. CDR3 length: 17 residues. CDR1 is SGDLS, CDR2 YYNGEE, per germline. Trimming removed 0 bases from V and 0 bases from J; junction bases left unmatched: 8. CDR3 sequence: CASSVATGGGNQETQYF. CDR3 in DNA: TGTGCCAGCAGCGTAGCTACCGGCGGGGGAAACCAAGAGACCCAGTACTTC.

The gene calls are TRBV28 and TRBJ2-1; TRBD1 aligns across 8 bases. Germline CDR1 MDHEN, CDR2 SYDVKM. The CDR3 length is 15 residues. V lost 8 bases to trimming and J lost 8 bases; unmatched junction nucleotides: 14. The CDR3 spells CASVFGQGSFDEQFF. CDR3 DNA sequence: TGTGCCAGCGTTTTCGGACAGGGATCTTTCGATGAGCAGTTCTTC.

Concerning this clone itself: Additional DNA sequences in this sample encode the identical CDR3. This rearrangement joins TRBV19 to TRBJ1-5, with TRBD1 matching 11 bases. The CDR3 has 14 amino acids. J was trimmed by 4 bases and V by 6 bases; bases with no gene match: 2. The germline CDR1 and CDR2 sequences are LNHDA and SQIVND (reference sequence). As DNA, the CDR3 is TGTGCCAGTAGCGGGACAGGGGGGAATCAGCCCCAGCATTTT. It yields the protein CASSGTGGNQPQHF.

The chain joins TRBV5-1 to TRBJ1-5; 7 bases agree with TRBD1. Germline V gene lookup returns CDR1 SGHRS and CDR2 YFSETQ. The CDR3 has 14 amino acids. Trimming took 1 base from V and 7 from J; bases not matched to a gene: 5. The CDR3 region has the DNA TGCGCCAGCAGCTTGTCTGGGACAGAACAGCCCCAGCATTTT. It yields the protein CASSLSGTEQPQHF.

The chain couples TRBV6-1 to TRBJ2-2; TRBD2 agrees at 7 bases. The CDR3 has 15 residues. V gave up 8 bases and J gave up 1 base; unmatched junction bases: 7. CDR1 is MNHNS, CDR2 SASEGT, per germline. The CDR3 region is CASASGGRNTGELFF. In DNA form, the CDR3 reads TGTGCCAGCGCATCTGGCGGGAGGAACACCGGGGAGCTGTTTTTT.